The TCR beta chain described here comes from a study of Ad26.COV2.S vaccination and SARS-CoV-2 variants. Assay used: immunoSEQ multiplex PCR; TCRdb lists only in-frame clones, some missing. This sample has hundreds of thousands of clones, with about 91% found just once. Germline V gives CDR1 KGHSH, CDR2 LQKENI. This CDR3 contains 13 residues. The ends were cut back, 2 bases at V and 5 bases at J, with 9 bases in the middle. This material consisted of peripheral blood, taken after recovery from COVID-19. The chain carries TRBV18 and TRBJ2-5; D call uncertain. This clonotype originated in a human donor who had recovered from COVID-19. The CDR3 spells CASSPKGRETQYF. CDR3 nucleotide sequence: TGTGCCAGCTCACCAAAGGGTAGGGAGACCCAGTACTTC.